The next 25 T cell receptor beta chains were all read from a single sample in a study of metastatic and nonmetastatic thyroid tumors. Nobody among the patients had been given any treatment before thyroid surgery. TCRdb re-called the PCR reads through MiXCR. The sample includes 19,000 or so clones, 25% to 35% of them seen just once. Sequencing input: tumor tissue. These receptors came from a female donor with papillary thyroid cancer or a benign thyroid nodule (not recorded which). Some clones in this sample may be carry-over from other donors' samples.

In its sample, this clone was seen a few times. The chain uses TRBV2 and TRBJ2-7; the D is unclear. Germline V gene lookup returns CDR1 SNHLY and CDR2 FYNNEI. Trimming took off 7 bases at V and 0 bases at J, with 16 bases between the two ends. The CDR3 has 15 residues. As DNA, the CDR3 is TGTGCCAGCAATTTCCTCAGTGTAAACTCCTACGAGCAGTACTTC. Translation: CASNFLSVNSYEQYF.

This chain connects TRBV7-8 to TRBJ2-7; D remains unclear. V shed 1 base and J shed 9 bases, with 13 bases lying between them. The CDR3 is 13 amino acids. The germline gives CDR1 SGHVS, CDR2 FQNEAQ. Written as DNA, the CDR3 is TGTGCCAGCAGCTTAGAGGCGCGGCTTAGGCAGTACTTC. Translating it yields CASSLEARLRQYF. The full variable domain, rest sourced from reference TRBV7-8 and TRBJ2-7, is GAGVSQSPRYKVAKRGQDVALRCDPISGHVSLFWYQQALGQGPEFLTYFQNEAQLDKSGLPSDRFFAERPEGSVSTLKIQRTQQEDSAVYLCASSLEARLRQYFGPGTRLTVT.

In DNA, the CDR3 is TGTGCCAGCACCTCACCCCAAGAGACCCAGTACTTC. Translation: CASTSPQETQYF. The chain joins TRBV7-6 to TRBJ2-5; no firm D call. Germline-derived CDR1 and CDR2 are SGHVS and FNYEAQ. The CDR3 sequence is 12 residues long. The V end was cut by 7 bases, the J end by 1 base, with 7 bases between.

This clone came up a few times. The chain recombines TRBV12-3 or TRBV12-4 with TRBJ1-5; no definite D call. Trimming left V 4 bases short and J 0 bases short, with 7 bases between. The CDR3 has 14 amino acids. The CDR3 sequence: CASSSTPSNQPQHF. DNA of the CDR3: TGTGCCAGCAGTTCAACCCCTAGCAATCAGCCCCAGCATTTT.

This clone has at least ten counts. This chain connects TRBV9 to TRBJ2-5, with D perhaps assigned TRBD1 or TRBD2 (6 bases each). This CDR3 has 14 amino acids. Trimming stripped 3 bases from V and 4 bases from J, with 13 bases between. In germline, CDR1 is SGDLS, CDR2 YYNGEE. For the CDR3, the DNA is TGTGCCAGCAGCGGGGAGGACAGTTCAGAGACCCAGTACTTC. Its protein is CASSGEDSSETQYF. Drawing the rest from reference TRBV9 and TRBJ2-5, the complete variable domain is DSGVTQTPKHLITATGQRVTLRCSPRSGDLSVYWYQQSLDQGLQFLIQYYNGEERAKGNILERFSAQQFPDLHSELNLSSLELGDSALYFCASSGEDSSETQYFGPGTRLLVL.

Written as DNA, the CDR3 is TGCAGTGCTAGAGGGGGGCCAGGCTCCTACGAGCAGTACTTC. Translated: CSARGGPGSYEQYF. The gene calls are TRBV20-1 and TRBJ2-7, with D possibly matching TRBD1 (6 bases). Germline CDR1 and CDR2: DFQATT and SNEGSKA (reference sequence). This CDR3 contains 14 residues. V lost 1 base and J 0 bases, leaving 10 bases between the germline ends.

In its sample, this clone was seen a few times. A much larger clone sits a single nucleotide away, making a read error possible. The chain uses TRBV19 and TRBJ1-2, with a tentative D call TRBD1 (6 bases). Germline lookup yields CDR1 LNHDA and CDR2 SQIVND (reference sequence). V was clipped by 6 bases and J by 4 bases, with 12 bases between them. The CDR3 has 13 amino acids. In DNA, the CDR3 is TGTGCCAGTAGCATCGGACAGATCTATGGCTACACCTTC. This codes for CASSIGQIYGYTF. The entire variable domain, with the rest obtained from reference TRBV19 and TRBJ1-2, is as follows: DGGITQSPKYLFRKEGQNVTLSCEQNLNHDAMYWYRQDPGQGLRLIYYSQIVNDFQKGDIAEGYSVSREKKESFPLTVTSAQKNPTAFYLCASSIGQIYGYTFGSGTRLTVV.

Only one count was recorded for this clone. The CDR3 DNA reads as TGTGCCAGCAGCTTAGGTCCGGACAGCTCCTACAATGAGCAGTTCTTC. It specifies CASSLGPDSSYNEQFF. The chain joins TRBV11-2 to TRBJ2-1; TRBD1 is a possible D gene (6 bases). Germline CDR1 SGHAT, CDR2 FQNNGV. The V gene lost 1 base and the J gene lost 0 bases, with 10 bases spanning the gap. The CDR3 extends over 16 amino acids. Looking up the rest from reference TRBV11-2 and TRBJ2-1 gives the full variable domain: EAGVAQSPRYKIIEKRQSVAFWCNPISGHATLYWYQQILGQGPKLLIQFQNNGVVDDSQLPKDRFSAERLKGVDSTLKIQPAKLEDSAVYLCASSLGPDSSYNEQFFGPGTRLTVL.

The chain joins TRBV7-6 to TRBJ2-1; possibly TRBD1 or TRBD2 for D (5 bases each). CDR1 is SGHVS, CDR2 FNYEAQ, per germline. Trimming took off 2 bases at V and 7 bases at J, with 15 bases between the two ends. This CDR3 contains 15 residues. The CDR3 nucleotides are TGTGCCAGCAGCTTATGGGACGGTGGTCGTAATGAGCAGTTCTTC. This sequence encodes CASSLWDGGRNEQFF.

This clone is medium-sized within its sample. The rearrangement joins TRBV6-1 to TRBJ2-3; the D gene could be TRBD1 or TRBD2 (5 bases each). Per the germline V gene, CDR1 is MNHNS and CDR2 is SASEGT. The CDR3 has 13 amino acids. Trimming shortened V by 6 bases and J by 3 bases, and 10 bases separated the two germline ends. In DNA form, the CDR3 reads TGTGCCAGCAGGGGACGCTATACAGATACGCAGTATTTT. It specifies CASRGRYTDTQYF.

This rearrangement joins TRBV7-3 to TRBJ2-3; D may be TRBD1 (6 bases). There are 15 residues in the CDR3. V lost 7 bases and J 5 bases, leaving 19 bases between the germline ends. Germline V lookup: CDR1 SGHTA, CDR2 FQGTGA. CDR3 coding DNA: TGTGCCAGCATCCGTTGGGGGCAGGGGATAGATACGCAGTATTTT. The encoded protein is CASIRWGQGIDTQYF.

The genes are TRBV20-1 and TRBJ2-7, with 11 bases identical to TRBD2. Unmatched junction bases numbered 11, after V lost 2 bases and J lost 2 bases. The V gene's germline CDR1 is DFQATT and CDR2 SNEGSKA (reference sequence). The CDR3 runs 17 residues. The CDR3 region is CSARSPGTSGGTYEQYF. CDR3 sequence (DNA): TGCAGTGCTAGATCCCCCGGGACTAGCGGAGGGACCTACGAGCAGTACTTC.

CDR3 residues: CVGSGLPGQGGNEQFF. The CDR3 region has the DNA TGTGTCGGCAGTGGCCTGCCGGGACAGGGAGGGAATGAGCAGTTCTTC. The chain uses TRBV25-1 and TRBJ2-1, with 9 bases identical to TRBD1. Germline CDR1 reads MGHDK; CDR2 reads SYGVNS. This CDR3 comprises 16 residues.

This clone is deemed medium-sized. The J gene is TRBJ2-7, the V gene TRBV7-9, with D possibly TRBD2 on 5 matching bases. The CDR3 is 10 amino acids. The V and J ends lost 8 bases and 6 bases respectively, with 8 bases between them. CDR1 is SEHNR and CDR2 is FQNEAQ in the germline V gene (reference sequence). The CDR3: CASGSSEQYF. The CDR3 DNA is TGTGCCAGCGGGAGTTCCGAGCAGTACTTC.

In this sample, this clone turned up a few times. V usage is TRBV20-1 and J usage is TRBJ2-7; 10 bases map to TRBD2. The CDR3 is 13 amino acids. V shed 6 bases and J 1 base; nucleotides not matched to a gene: 3. CDR1 DFQATT and CDR2 SNEGSKA come from the germline V gene (reference sequence). This CDR3 reads CSAGTSASYEQYF. In nucleotides, the CDR3 is TGCAGTGCCGGGACTAGCGCTTCCTACGAGCAGTACTTC.

V is TRBV20-1 and J is TRBJ1-2; TRBD1 matches at 8 bases. This CDR3 region has 12 residues. After removal of 5 bases from V and 5 bases from J, the junction contained 4 bases not matched to a gene. CDR1 DFQATT and CDR2 SNEGSKA come from the germline V gene (reference sequence). The CDR3 loop reads CSAGQGVYGYTF. The CDR3 DNA follows: TGCAGTGCTGGACAGGGCGTATATGGCTACACCTTC.

The V and J genes are TRBV30 and TRBJ2-7, with D possibly matching TRBD2 (6 bases). Germline V gives CDR1 GTSNPN, CDR2 SVGIG (reference sequence). Trimming cost V 0 bases and J 7 bases, with 13 bases left between them. This CDR3 comprises 13 residues. The CDR3 is CAWSVQAGLEQYF. For the CDR3, the DNA is TGTGCCTGGAGTGTACAGGCGGGATTGGAGCAGTACTTC.

A remark on this clone: With a much larger clone just one base away, this may be a read error. The same CDR3 is also encoded by other DNA sequences in this sample. The genes are TRBV7-9 and TRBJ2-6; TRBD1 might be the D (6 bases). Germline V gene lookup returns CDR1 SEHNR and CDR2 FQNEAQ (reference sequence). The CDR3 sequence is 14 residues long. The CDR3 DNA reads TGTGCCAGCAGCCACGGATCAGGGGCCAACGTCCTTACTTTC. Encoded protein: CASSHGSGANVLTF.

This clone was seen a handful of times. One end of the junction fails to match germline, which may point to a read error. The chain recombines TRBV28 with TRBJ2-4; D could derive from TRBD1 or TRBD2 (6 bases each). Germline V gene lookup returns CDR1 MDHEN and CDR2 SYDVKM. The CDR3 runs to 16 residues. The CDR3 loop is CASSLVDQGRMNIHYF. In DNA form, the CDR3 reads TGTGCCAGCAGTTTAGTGGACCAGGGGAGGATGAACATTCATTACTTC.

This clone is termed medium-sized (0.01 to 0.1%). This chain uses TRBV28 with TRBJ2-7; 12 positions match TRBD1. The CDR3 is made up of 16 amino acids. Per the germline V gene, CDR1 is MDHEN and CDR2 is SYDVKM. The V segment lost 5 bases and the J segment 4 bases; nucleotides outside the gene matches: 9. The CDR3 sequence is CASSPSGTGGEYEQYF. The DNA of the CDR3 is TGTGCCAGCAGTCCGTCCGGGACAGGGGGCGAATACGAGCAGTACTTC.

The chain is built from TRBV9 and TRBJ2-7; 7 nucleotides match TRBD1. Germline-derived CDR1 and CDR2 are SGDLS and YYNGEE. The CDR3 has 16 residues. With V trimmed by 0 bases and J by 5 bases, 11 bases remained unmatched. The CDR3 spells CASSVAPTGSLNEQYF. DNA for the CDR3: TGTGCCAGCAGCGTAGCCCCGACAGGGTCGCTCAACGAGCAGTACTTC.

This clone rates as medium-sized (0.01 to 0.1%). The chain links TRBV6-1 to TRBJ1-4, with 7 bases aligning to TRBD1. This CDR3 has 16 residues. The ends lost 1 base at V and 7 bases at J; junction bases unmatched: 9. Germline V CDR1 and CDR2: MNHNS, SASEGT. The CDR3 coding sequence is TGTGCCAGCAGTGAAGAGGGGGCACGGGAATTTGAAAAACTGTTTTTT. It translates to CASSEEGAREFEKLFF.

This clone was detected many times. This chain connects TRBV18 to TRBJ2-1, with D possibly being TRBD2 (6 bases). Germline V gives CDR1 KGHSH, CDR2 LQKENI. Trimming took off 2 bases at V and 8 bases at J, with 19 bases between the two ends. CDR3 size: 16 residues. CDR3 sequence: CASSPEGGGFSDEQFF. CDR3 bases: TGTGCCAGCTCACCAGAGGGAGGTGGTTTTTCGGATGAGCAGTTCTTC. Full variable domain (rest looked up from reference TRBV18 and TRBJ2-1): NAGVMQNPRHLVRRRGQEARLRCSPMKGHSHVYWYRQLPEEGLKFMVYLQKENIIDESGMPKERFSAEFPKEGPSILRIQQVVRGDSAAYFCASSPEGGGFSDEQFFGPGTRLTVL.

This clone was counted ten times or more. CDR3 bases: TGTGCCATCAGTGAAAACGAGCTAACTATGGGGAATGAGCAGTTCTTC. Translated: CAISENELTMGNEQFF. V is TRBV10-3 and J is TRBJ2-1; no clear D. This CDR3 contains 16 residues. The germline gives CDR1 ENHRY, CDR2 SYGVKD. V lost 3 bases and J 7 bases, leaving 19 bases between the germline ends.

This clone came up a few times. Compared with germline, one end of the junction differs, possibly owing to a read error. The chain employs TRBV6-1 and TRBJ1-2; no clear D. Germline V gene sequence: CDR1 MNHNS, CDR2 SASEGT. The CDR3 length is 17 residues. CDR3 region: CASSQLSLPGPTNGYTF. DNA of the CDR3: TGTGCCAGCAGCCAATTAAGTCTACCGGGTCCTACGAATGGTTACACCTTC.